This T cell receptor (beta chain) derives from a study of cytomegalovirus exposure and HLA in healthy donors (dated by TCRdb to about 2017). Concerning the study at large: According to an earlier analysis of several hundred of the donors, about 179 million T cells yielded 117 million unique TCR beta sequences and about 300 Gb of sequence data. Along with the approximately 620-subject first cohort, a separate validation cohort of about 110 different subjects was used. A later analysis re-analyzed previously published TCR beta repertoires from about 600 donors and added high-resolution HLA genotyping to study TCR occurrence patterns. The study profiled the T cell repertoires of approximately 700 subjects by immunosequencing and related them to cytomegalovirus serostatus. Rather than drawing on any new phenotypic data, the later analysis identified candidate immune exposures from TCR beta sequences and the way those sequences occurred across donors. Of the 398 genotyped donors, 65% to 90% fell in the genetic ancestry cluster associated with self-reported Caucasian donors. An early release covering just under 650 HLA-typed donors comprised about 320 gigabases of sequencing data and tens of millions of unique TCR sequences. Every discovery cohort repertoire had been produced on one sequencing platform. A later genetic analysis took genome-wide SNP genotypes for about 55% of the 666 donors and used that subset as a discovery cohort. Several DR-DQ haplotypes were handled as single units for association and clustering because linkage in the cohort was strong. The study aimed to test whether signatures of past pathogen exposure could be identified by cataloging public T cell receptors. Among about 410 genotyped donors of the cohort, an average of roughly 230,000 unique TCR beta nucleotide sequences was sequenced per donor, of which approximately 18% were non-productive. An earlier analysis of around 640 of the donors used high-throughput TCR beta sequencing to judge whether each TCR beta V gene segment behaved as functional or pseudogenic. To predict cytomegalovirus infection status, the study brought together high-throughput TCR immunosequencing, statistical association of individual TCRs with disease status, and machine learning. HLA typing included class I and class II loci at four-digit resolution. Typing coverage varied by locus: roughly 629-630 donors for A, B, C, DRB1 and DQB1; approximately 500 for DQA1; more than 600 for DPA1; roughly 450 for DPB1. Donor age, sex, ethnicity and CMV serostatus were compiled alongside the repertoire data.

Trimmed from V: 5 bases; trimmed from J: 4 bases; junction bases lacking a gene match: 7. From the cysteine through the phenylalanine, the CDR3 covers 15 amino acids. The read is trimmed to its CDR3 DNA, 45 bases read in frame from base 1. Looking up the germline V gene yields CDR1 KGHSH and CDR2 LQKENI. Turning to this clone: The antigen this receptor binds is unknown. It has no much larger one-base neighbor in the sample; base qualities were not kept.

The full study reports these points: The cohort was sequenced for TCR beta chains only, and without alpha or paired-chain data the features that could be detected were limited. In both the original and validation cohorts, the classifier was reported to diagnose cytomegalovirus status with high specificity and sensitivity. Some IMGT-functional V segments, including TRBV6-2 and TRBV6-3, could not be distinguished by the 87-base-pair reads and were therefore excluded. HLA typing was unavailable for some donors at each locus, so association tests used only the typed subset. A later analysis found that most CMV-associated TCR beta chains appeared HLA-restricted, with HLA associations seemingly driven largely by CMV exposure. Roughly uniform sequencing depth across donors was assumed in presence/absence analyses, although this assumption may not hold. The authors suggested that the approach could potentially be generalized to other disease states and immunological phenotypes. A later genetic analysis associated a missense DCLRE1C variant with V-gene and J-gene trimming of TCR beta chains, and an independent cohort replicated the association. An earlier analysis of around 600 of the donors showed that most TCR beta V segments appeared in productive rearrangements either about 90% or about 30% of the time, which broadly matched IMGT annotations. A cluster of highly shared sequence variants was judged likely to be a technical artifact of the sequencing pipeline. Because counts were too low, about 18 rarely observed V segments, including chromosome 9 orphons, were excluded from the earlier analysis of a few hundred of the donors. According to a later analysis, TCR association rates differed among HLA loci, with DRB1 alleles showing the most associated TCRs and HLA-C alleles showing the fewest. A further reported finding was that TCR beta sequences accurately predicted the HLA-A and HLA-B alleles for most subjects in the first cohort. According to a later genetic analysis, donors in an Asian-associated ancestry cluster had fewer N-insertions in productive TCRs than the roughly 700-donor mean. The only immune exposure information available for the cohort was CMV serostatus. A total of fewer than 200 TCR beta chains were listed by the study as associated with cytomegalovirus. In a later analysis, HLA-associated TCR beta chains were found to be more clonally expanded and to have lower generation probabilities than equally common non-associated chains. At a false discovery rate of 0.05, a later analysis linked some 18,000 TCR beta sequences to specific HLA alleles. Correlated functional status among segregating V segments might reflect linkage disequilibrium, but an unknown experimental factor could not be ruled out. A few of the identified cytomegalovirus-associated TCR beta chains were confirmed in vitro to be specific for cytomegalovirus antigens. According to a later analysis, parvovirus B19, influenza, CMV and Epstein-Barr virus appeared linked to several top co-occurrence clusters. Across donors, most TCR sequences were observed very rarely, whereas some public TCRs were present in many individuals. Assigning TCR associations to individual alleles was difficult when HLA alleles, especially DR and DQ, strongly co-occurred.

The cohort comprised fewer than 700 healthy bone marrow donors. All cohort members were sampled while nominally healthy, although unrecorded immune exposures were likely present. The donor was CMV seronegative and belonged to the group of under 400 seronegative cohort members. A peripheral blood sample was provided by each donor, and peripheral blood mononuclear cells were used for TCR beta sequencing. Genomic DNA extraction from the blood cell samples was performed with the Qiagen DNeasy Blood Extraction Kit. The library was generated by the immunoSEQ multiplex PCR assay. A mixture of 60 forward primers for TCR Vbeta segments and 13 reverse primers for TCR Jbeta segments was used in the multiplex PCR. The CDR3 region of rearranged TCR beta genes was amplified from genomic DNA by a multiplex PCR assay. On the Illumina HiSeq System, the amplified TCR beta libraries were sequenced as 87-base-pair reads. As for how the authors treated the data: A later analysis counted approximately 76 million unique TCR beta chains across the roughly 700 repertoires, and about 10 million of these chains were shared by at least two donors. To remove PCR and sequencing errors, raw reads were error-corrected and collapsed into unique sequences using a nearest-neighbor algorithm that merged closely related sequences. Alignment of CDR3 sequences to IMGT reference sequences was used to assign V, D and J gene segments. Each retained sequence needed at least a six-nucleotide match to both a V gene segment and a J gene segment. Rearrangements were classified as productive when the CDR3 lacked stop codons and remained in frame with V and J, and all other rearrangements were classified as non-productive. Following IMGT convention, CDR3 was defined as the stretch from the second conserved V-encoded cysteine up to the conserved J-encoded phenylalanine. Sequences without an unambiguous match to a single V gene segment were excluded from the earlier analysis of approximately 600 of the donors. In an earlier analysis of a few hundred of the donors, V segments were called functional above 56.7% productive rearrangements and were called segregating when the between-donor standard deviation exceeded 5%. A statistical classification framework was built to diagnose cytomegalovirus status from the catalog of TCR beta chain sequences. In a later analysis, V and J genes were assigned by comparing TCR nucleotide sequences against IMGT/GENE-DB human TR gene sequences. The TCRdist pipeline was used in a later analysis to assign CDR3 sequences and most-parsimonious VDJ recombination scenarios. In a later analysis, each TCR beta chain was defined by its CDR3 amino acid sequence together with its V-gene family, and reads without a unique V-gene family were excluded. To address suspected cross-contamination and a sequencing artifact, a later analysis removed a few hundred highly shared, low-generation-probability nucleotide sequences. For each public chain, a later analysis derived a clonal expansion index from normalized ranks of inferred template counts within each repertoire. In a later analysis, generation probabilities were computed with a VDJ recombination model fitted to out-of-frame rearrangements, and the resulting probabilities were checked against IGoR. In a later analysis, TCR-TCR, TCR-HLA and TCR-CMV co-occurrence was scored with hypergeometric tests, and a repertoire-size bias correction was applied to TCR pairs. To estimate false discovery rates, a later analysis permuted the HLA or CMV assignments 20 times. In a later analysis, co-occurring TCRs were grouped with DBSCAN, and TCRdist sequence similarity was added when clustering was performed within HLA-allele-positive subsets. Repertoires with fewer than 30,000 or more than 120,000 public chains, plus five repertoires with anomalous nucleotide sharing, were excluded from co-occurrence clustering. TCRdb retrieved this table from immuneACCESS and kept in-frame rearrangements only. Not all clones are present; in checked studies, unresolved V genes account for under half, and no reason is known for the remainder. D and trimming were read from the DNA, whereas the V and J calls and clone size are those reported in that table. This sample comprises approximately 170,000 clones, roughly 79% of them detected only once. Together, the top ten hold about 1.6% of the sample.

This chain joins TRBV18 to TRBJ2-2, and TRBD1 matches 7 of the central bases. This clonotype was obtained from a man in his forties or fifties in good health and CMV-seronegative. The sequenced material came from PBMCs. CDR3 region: CASSSTGPFTGELFF. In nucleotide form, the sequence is TGTGCCAGCTCATCGACAGGGCCGTTCACCGGGGAGCTGTTTTTT.